This TCR beta chain originates from a study of blood T cells in healthy people across ages. Study-level results: The recorded TCR beta diversity per million T cells decreased in a roughly linear manner with age.

With regard to this clonotype: Its antigen remains unidentified.

CDR3 length: 17 amino acids. Germline CDR1 and CDR2: SGHDN and FVKESK. With a J-beta primer mix and a sample-barcoded 5' primer, a second PCR ran about 7 to 11 cycles. TCRdb redid the calling of the 5' RACE reads with MiXCR, one entry per CDR3 protein. The sample consists of about 1,600,000 distinct CDR3 sequences, 35% to 45% of them appearing once. This clonotype was obtained from a woman aged 18-29 years in good health. Sequenced sample: blood. The V and J genes are TRBV14 and TRBJ2-1, with 7 bases identical to TRBD1. The J call is doubtful: the DNA matches TRBJ2-7 better. The chain's CDR3 is CASSRDRTRSGYNEQYF. CDR3 in DNA: TGTGCCAGCAGCCGGGACAGAACCCGTTCGGGTTACAATGAGCAGTACTTC.